This T cell receptor beta chain was found in a study of early T cells in non-severe SARS-CoV-2 infection (dated by TCRdb to about 2021). With respect to the entire study: Bulk RNA from unsorted whole blood was used for TCR sequencing, so alpha and beta chains could not be paired.

This clonotype was seen at least ten times. Its antigen is unknown. One base away there is no much larger clone; base qualities are not given. Broader findings and caveats from the paper: VDJdb matching was skewed toward anti-spike CD8 responses, so virus-specific expansions were likely underestimated and private and CD4 specificities were missed.

From the cysteine up to the phenylalanine, the CDR3 has a length of 18 residues. Only the CDR3 DNA is retained, 54 bases long and in frame from the first base. The germline V gene gives CDR1 as LGHNA and CDR2 as YSLEER. The trim is 0 bases for V and 0 bases for J, with a gap of 15 bases between the germline ends. The study was a case-control design nested within a healthcare worker cohort in London, UK, with weekly nasopharyngeal swab PCR tests and blood sampling. Between 23 and 31 March 2020, the week of the UK lockdown, healthcare workers were enrolled and then followed up weekly for as long as 16 weeks. Library prep was done by 5' RACE. Sequencing used a NextSeq 500. In the TCR library protocol, unique molecular identifiers were attached to individual cDNA molecules to correct for PCR bias and sequencing error. Both TCR alpha and beta chains were sequenced, and tight co-correlation was observed between alpha and beta sequence abundances in each sample. Turning to the authors' computational methods: Decombinator V4 was used to perform V gene, J gene and CDR3 annotation of TCR sequences. TCRs were defined as expanded if a significant change between any two time points was detected under a Poisson model with p below 0.0001. TCR abundances were normalised to the total number of TCRs sequenced per sample and expressed as counts per million. TRAV1-2 paired with TRAJ12, TRAJ20 or TRAJ33 defined MAIT TCRs, while TRAV10 paired with TRAJ18 defined iNKT TCRs. VDJdb, accessed 1 November 2021, was searched for CMV, EBV and SARS-CoV-2 annotated TCRs, excluding TCRs annotated for multiple antigens. TCRdb reworked the public reads: Q25 trimming with fastp, MiXCR clone assembly, productive beta chains retained. One record per CDR3 amino acid sequence lists the most common genes and DNA. These V and J calls originate from TCRdb's pipeline instead of the authors' own analysis. This sample comprises tens of thousands of distinct CDR3 sequences, about 5.9% of them detected only once. In total, the top ten clones hold around 3.9% of the sample.

The receptor comes from an adult who was a healthcare worker with PCR-confirmed SARS-CoV-2 infection or an uninfected control (not recorded which). In this chain, TRBV4-3 is recombined with TRBJ2-1, with the D call perhaps TRBD1 or TRBD2, as 5 bases match in each case. What was sequenced was whole blood. CDR3 loop: CASSQEVLEGSSYNEQFF. The nucleotide sequence reads as follows: TGCGCCAGCAGCCAAGAAGTTTTAGAGGGGAGCTCCTACAATGAGCAGTTCTTC.